This TCR beta chain was profiled in a study of radiotherapy plus CTLA-4 blockade in lung cancer. V was clipped by 6 bases and J by 4 bases; unmatched bases: 5. Germline CDR1 reads SNHLY; CDR2 reads FYNNEI. This CDR3 has 13 residues. General study results and limits: After radiotherapy and ipilimumab, tumor-derived clones expanded in peripheral blood.

A word on this clone: The antigen remains unidentified.

Measured with immunoSEQ multiplex PCR; TCRdb has only the in-frame clones, and not every one. The data contain about 49,000 clones, roughly four fifths of them singletons. This TCR was recovered from a human donor with non-small cell lung cancer who had stable disease on radiotherapy plus ipilimumab. This chain joins TRBV2 and TRBJ1-1; 7 bases align to TRBD1. This material consisted of peripheral blood, taken from a patient treated with radiotherapy plus ipilimumab. The CDR3 DNA reads as TGTGCCAGCAGGGTTTCAGGGGGCACTGAAGCTTTCTTT. As protein: CASRVSGGTEAFF.